The present T cell receptor beta chain was sequenced within a study of T cell changes during pregnancy in multiple sclerosis (dated by TCRdb to between 2019 and 2020). Regarding the study in general: The study examined how the T cell repertoire changed over the course of pregnancy in women with multiple sclerosis.

Relative to germline, V is 0 bases shorter and J is 0 bases shorter, with 6 bases between their ends. The CDR1 and CDR2 encoded by the germline V gene are SGHDT and YYEEEE. The CDR3 has 14 amino acids, counting the end cysteine and phenylalanine. The kept DNA is CDR3 alone, 42 bases in frame from the first base. Turning to this clone: This clone's antigen is unknown. Base qualities are missing; no much larger clone stands one base away.

Library method: the immunoSEQ multiplex PCR assay. TCRdb took this table from immuneACCESS and kept in-frame rearrangements with V and J called. Such tables lack part of the clones; where checked against another copy, unresolved V genes explain under half of the gap, and the rest is unexplained. This sample comprises about 58,000 clones, more than 80% of them detected only once. Of the sample, about 0.49% falls within the top ten clones. The chain was built from TRBV5-6 and TRBJ1-1, with the D segment identity uncertain. The clonotype was recovered from a female donor in good health, enrolled as a control in a pregnancy study. Sequenced material: CD4+ T cells from peripheral blood mononuclear cells, taken after pregnancy. The CDR3: CASSLGHLNTEAFF. The nucleotide sequence reads as follows: TGTGCCAGCAGCTTGGGGCATTTGAACACTGAAGCTTTCTTT.